The 21 T cell receptor beta chains listed next were all sequenced from one sample in a study. TCRdb recomputed calls from the RT-PCR reads with MiXCR, one row per CDR3 protein. The sample has 550,000 to 750,000 distinct CDR3 sequences; 13% to 15% are singletons. Material for sequencing was memory CD4+ T cells from blood. These receptors were taken from a female donor in good health, serving as a healthy control.

The chain combines TRBV9 with TRBJ1-2; 8 positions agree with TRBD1. This CDR3 is built from 14 residues. Germline values: CDR1 SGDLS, CDR2 YYNGEE. V gave up 4 bases and J gave up 6 bases; unmatched junction bases: 8. The CDR3 sequence is CASSPQGAVNGYTF. The CDR3 DNA reads as TGTGCCAGCAGCCCCCAGGGGGCTGTCAATGGCTACACCTTC.

This clonotype has just a few counts. V and J are TRBV7-8 and TRBJ1-1, with D unresolved. The CDR3 covers 12 residues. Germline CDR1 is SGHVS and CDR2 is FQNEAQ. V gave up 0 bases and J gave up 10 bases, with 9 bases separating them. This CDR3 is CASSLADTLAFF. For the CDR3, the DNA is TGTGCCAGCAGCTTAGCAGACACACTAGCTTTCTTT.

This clonotype was observed a few times. The chain carries TRBV9 and TRBJ1-2, with 7 bases identical to TRBD1. This CDR3 has 15 residues. The ends lost 2 bases at V and 4 bases at J; junction bases unmatched: 8. Germline CDR1 SGDLS, CDR2 YYNGEE. The CDR3 here is CASSVDPGQIYGYTF. As DNA, the CDR3 is TGTGCCAGCAGCGTTGACCCGGGACAGATCTATGGCTACACCTTC.

In its sample, this clonotype was seen a few times. V gene TRBV11-2 combines with J gene TRBJ2-7; 8 bases align to TRBD2. The CDR3 loop spans 15 amino acids. Germline-derived CDR1 and CDR2 are SGHAT and FQNNGV. V lost 2 bases to trimming and J lost 5 bases; unmatched junction nucleotides: 8. In DNA form, the CDR3 reads TGTGCCAGCAGCTTACAAATAGCGGGAACAAACGAGCAGTACTTC. This gives the protein CASSLQIAGTNEQYF.

This chain joins TRBV7-6 and TRBJ1-1, with TRBD1 matching 8 bases. Germline V gene data show CDR1 as SGHVS and CDR2 as FNYEAQ. The CDR3 runs 15 residues. The junction had 5 bases not matched to a gene; V was cut back by 4 bases and J by 1 base. The chain's CDR3 is CASSSPGTGNTEAFF. The CDR3 DNA is TGTGCCAGCAGCTCCCCAGGGACAGGGAACACTGAAGCTTTCTTT.

This clonotype was counted a few times. The chain's CDR3 is CSARAGSQETQYF. Written as DNA, the CDR3 is TGCAGTGCTAGAGCGGGGAGCCAAGAGACCCAGTACTTC. The chain couples TRBV20-1 to TRBJ2-5; weak D call: TRBD2 (5 bases). There are 13 residues in the CDR3. V was cut by 1 base and J by 1 base, with 7 bases left in between. CDR1 is DFQATT and CDR2 is SNEGSKA in the germline V gene (reference sequence).

J is TRBJ1-1 and V is TRBV5-1, with 8 bases lining up with TRBD1. The CDR3 sequence is 16 residues long. Germline loops: CDR1 SGHRS, CDR2 YFSETQ. Losses at the gene ends were 4 bases for V and 3 bases for J; bases not matched to a gene: 11. CDR3: CASSPNSGGADTEAFF. The CDR3, as DNA: TGCGCCAGCAGCCCCAACTCAGGGGGCGCGGACACTGAAGCTTTCTTT.

This sequence joins TRBV7-2 and TRBJ1-3; TRBD1 is a possible D gene (5 bases). CDR1 and CDR2 from the germline V gene are SGHTA and FQGNSA. V was trimmed by 2 bases and J by 2 bases, leaving 13 bases between them. This CDR3 comprises 16 residues. The CDR3 sequence: CASSLYGQGAGNTIYF. The CDR3 nucleotides read TGTGCCAGCAGCTTATACGGTCAGGGTGCTGGAAACACCATATATTTT.

The gene calls are TRBV5-1 and TRBJ1-1, with no clear D. Per the germline V gene, CDR1 is SGHRS and CDR2 is YFSETQ. The length of the CDR3 is 15 residues. Deletions cut 4 bases from V and 4 bases from J, with 17 bases between. The DNA for the CDR3 is TGCGCCAGCAGCATAAACGACGGCATCGGCACTGAAGCTTTCTTT. This encodes CASSINDGIGTEAFF.

The V gene is TRBV5-1, the J gene TRBJ2-3; D unclear. The CDR3 runs 16 residues. Germline V lookup: CDR1 SGHRS, CDR2 YFSETQ. V was shortened by 2 bases and J by 3 bases, with 16 bases between the two germline ends. The CDR3 region is CASSFDRRVQTDTQYF. CDR3 in DNA: TGCGCCAGCAGCTTCGACCGGCGAGTTCAGACAGATACGCAGTATTTT.

J is TRBJ1-2 and V is TRBV20-1; D remains unclear. The CDR3 totals 14 residues. V gave up 2 bases and J gave up 2 bases, with 12 bases separating them. Germline V gene lookup returns CDR1 DFQATT and CDR2 SNEGSKA (reference sequence). Written as DNA, the CDR3 is TGCAGTGCTAGAATCCCGCCCCAGAACTATGGCTACACCTTC. Protein product: CSARIPPQNYGYTF.

The chain links TRBV10-3 to TRBJ2-3; 10 bases fit TRBD2. The CDR3 has 16 amino acids. Germline V lookup: CDR1 ENHRY, CDR2 SYGVKD. J was trimmed by 3 bases and V by 5 bases; bases with no gene match: 8. In DNA form, the CDR3 reads TGTGCCATCAGTCCTCCTAGCGGGGGAGGTACAGATACGCAGTATTTT. Translated, it gives CAISPPSGGGTDTQYF.

The J gene is TRBJ1-5, the V gene TRBV5-5; 7 bases map to TRBD1. Per germline, CDR1 SGHKS and CDR2 YYEKEE (reference sequence). The CDR3 consists of 14 residues. The trim removed 4 bases at V and 3 bases at J, leaving 4 bases unmatched. The CDR3 here is CASSMGQTNQPQHF. The CDR3 DNA reads TGTGCCAGCAGCATGGGACAGACCAATCAGCCCCAGCATTTT.

This sequence joins TRBV6-6 and TRBJ1-1; D ambiguous. The germline V and J ends were trimmed by 7 bases and 5 bases, with 14 bases remaining between them. Germline CDR1 MNHNY, CDR2 SVGAGI (reference sequence). CDR3 length: 13 amino acids. The CDR3 loop is CASTTGGVTEAFF. As DNA, the CDR3 is TGTGCCAGCACAACCGGAGGAGTGACTGAAGCTTTCTTT.

Ten or more counts support this clonotype. The chain combines TRBV6-2 or TRBV6-3 with TRBJ2-3; 10 positions agree with TRBD2. The germline CDR1 and CDR2 sequences are MNHEY and SVGEGT. V lost 0 bases to trimming and J lost 2 bases; unmatched junction nucleotides: 8. The CDR3 runs 18 residues. DNA for the CDR3: TGTGCCAGCAGTTACTCCGGAAAACTAGCGGGGAACACAGATACGCAGTATTTT. Translation gives CASSYSGKLAGNTDTQYF.

This clonotype was counted between two and nine times. Its ends do not fully match the called genes, so a read error is possible. The rearrangement joins TRBV7-2 to TRBJ2-1, with D maybe TRBD2 (7 bases). This CDR3 region has 17 residues. Germline V CDR1 and CDR2: SGHTA, FQGNSA. The CDR3 DNA follows: TGTGCCAGCCGGGGGGCTAGCCCACTTCGCCGCTACGATGAGCAGTTCTTC. Translation gives CASRGASPLRRYDEQFF.

This sequence joins TRBV20-1 and TRBJ1-6, with D perhaps TRBD1 (6 bases). The CDR3 has 13 residues. CDR1 and CDR2 (germline): DFQATT, SNEGSKA (reference sequence). V was shortened by 3 bases and J by 10 bases, with 13 bases between the two germline ends. The CDR3 loop is CSARDTGKSPLHF. In nucleotides, the CDR3 is TGCAGTGCTAGGGATACAGGGAAATCACCCCTCCACTTT.

In its sample, this clonotype was seen many times. V and J are TRBV7-9 and TRBJ2-5; D might be TRBD2 (8 bases). The CDR3 loop spans 19 amino acids. CDR1 and CDR2 (germline): SEHNR, FQNEAQ (reference sequence). Trimming took 5 bases from V and 2 from J, leaving 27 bases between them. CDR3 sequence (DNA): TGTGCCAGCAGCAACCGCCGGGAGGGGGCTACGATGCAACAAGAGACCCAGTACTTC. Encoded protein: CASSNRREGATMQQETQYF.

Only a few counts were recorded for this clonotype. This chain connects TRBV20-1 to TRBJ2-7, with D hard to call. The germline V gene encodes CDR1 DFQATT and CDR2 SNEGSKA (reference sequence). V lost 5 bases and J lost 3, with 14 bases in between. The CDR3 is 13 residues long. The chain's CDR3 is CSAGSGGYYEQYF. The CDR3 DNA follows: TGCAGTGCTGGATCGGGCGGTTACTACGAGCAGTACTTC.

This clonotype was seen more than once but under ten times. The CDR3 spells CAWSVRGRTGRDTIYF. The CDR3 DNA reads TGTGCCTGGAGTGTACGTGGGAGGACAGGGAGAGACACCATATATTTT. The rearrangement uses TRBV30 and TRBJ1-3, with 8 bases aligning to TRBD1. This CDR3 comprises 16 residues. V lost 0 bases to trimming and J lost 8 bases; unmatched junction nucleotides: 12. Germline V CDR1 and CDR2: GTSNPN, SVGIG (reference sequence).

The chain recombines TRBV5-5 with TRBJ2-5, with D perhaps TRBD1 (7 bases). CDR1 SGHKS and CDR2 YYEKEE come from the germline V gene (reference sequence). V lost 3 bases to trimming and J lost 1 base, with 13 bases between them. This CDR3 is built from 15 residues. CDR3 amino acids: CASSWPQGGQETQYF. CDR3 nucleotide sequence: TGTGCCAGCAGCTGGCCCCAGGGGGGCCAAGAGACCCAGTACTTC.